These T cell receptor beta chains were read from a single sample in a study of regulatory T cells in long-lasting Graves disease. TCRdb used MiXCR to reprocess the multiplex PCR reads, holding one entry per CDR3 protein. The table lists approximately 300,000 distinct CDR3 sequences, 18% of them singletons, with more than 35% in the top ten. The sample here was peripheral blood mononuclear cells (PBMCs), taken at new diagnosis, from a patient treated with antithyroid drugs. These receptors originate from a female donor with Graves disease. Both conserved end residues are part of each CDR3. D genes are given only for firm matches. Size is stated for part of the rows, as once, few or many counts, or as a class when the clone is expanded.

d_gene	v_gene	abundance	j_gene	CDR3aa	CDR3nt
NA	TRBV12-3/TRBV12-4	many	TRBJ1-3	CASSLWGATGNTIYF	TGTGCCAGCAGTTTGTGGGGCGCTACTGGAAACACCATATATTTT
NA	TRBV5-1	many	TRBJ1-4	CASSLGAEFGDEKLFF	TGCGCCAGCAGCTTGGGGGCAGAATTCGGGGATGAAAAACTGTTTTTT
TRBD1	TRBV29-1	NA	TRBJ2-5	CSVGDRGRETQYF	TGCAGCGTAGGGGACAGGGGAAGGGAGACCCAGTACTTC
NA	TRBV3-1	many	TRBJ2-3	CASSSRRSTDTQYF	TGTGCCAGCAGCTCTCGTCGGTCCACAGATACGCAGTATTTT
TRBD2	TRBV28	NA	TRBJ2-2	CASSLGFVLAGGGTGELFF	TGTGCCAGCAGTTTGGGTTTTGTTCTAGCGGGAGGAGGGACCGGGGAGCTGTTTTTT
NA	TRBV11-2	many	TRBJ2-5	CATSLELQETQYF	TGTGCCACTAGCCTCGAACTTCAAGAGACCCAGTACTTC
NA	TRBV12-3/TRBV12-4	NA	TRBJ1-2	CAGSLVIGQGGYTF	TGTGCCGGCAGTTTAGTAATAGGGCAAGGCGGCTACACCTTC
NA	TRBV11-1	many	TRBJ2-7	CASSFGASYEQYF	TGTGCCAGCAGCTTCGGGGCTTCCTACGAGCAGTACTTC
NA	TRBV5-1	NA	TRBJ1-1	CASSQAPANTEAFF	TGCGCCAGCAGCCAGGCCCCTGCGAACACTGAAGCTTTCTTT
TRBD1	TRBV3-1	many	TRBJ2-5	CASSQGQGWQETQYF	TGTGCCAGCAGCCAAGGACAGGGCTGGCAAGAGACCCAGTACTTC
TRBD2	TRBV10-3	many	TRBJ2-7	CAETGGRTSGRARESEQYF	TGTGCCGAGACAGGGGGTAGGACTAGCGGGAGGGCCCGGGAGTCCGAGCAGTACTTC
TRBD1	TRBV19	many	TRBJ1-2	CASRSTGAARDGYTF	TGTGCCAGTAGGAGCACAGGGGCCGCACGTGATGGCTACACCTTC
TRBD2	TRBV6-2/TRBV6-3	many	TRBJ2-5	CASSYFWGLEETQYF	TGTGCCAGCAGTTACTTTTGGGGACTAGAGGAGACCCAGTACTTC
TRBD1	TRBV3-1	NA	TRBJ2-7	CASSYGQGRNEQYF	TGTGCCAGCAGCTACGGACAGGGGAGGAACGAGCAGTACTTC
NA	TRBV9	many	TRBJ1-3	CASSVGDRSGNTIYF	TGTGCCAGCAGCGTAGGAGACAGATCCGGAAACACCATATATTTT
TRBD2	TRBV5-1	many	TRBJ2-1	CASTSGRAIGDEQFF	TGCGCCAGCACAAGCGGGAGGGCGATAGGCGATGAGCAGTTCTTC